This T cell receptor beta chain appears in the sequencing data of a study of human T cells and chemical hapten exposure. Whole blood, unfractionated, served as the material for total RNA extraction. CDR1 and CDR2 (germline): LGHDT, YNNKEL (reference sequence). This CDR3 is built from 13 residues. V shed 4 bases and J shed 5 bases, with 11 bases lying between them. Library preparation tagged each individual cDNA molecule with a unique molecular identifier. Methods used by the authors: Ranging from about 20,000 to 700,000, TCR counts per sample had a median value of 95,638. TCRdb re-analysed the reads in MiXCR, keeping a single row per CDR3 protein. V and J calls and clone size were set by TCRdb, not the authors. This sample has around 120,000 distinct CDR3 sequences, with about 8.9% found just once. This clonotype was seen a few times.

The sample was whole blood. The receptor comes from a human donor in good health. Some clones in this sample may be carry-over from other donors' samples. V usage is TRBV3-1 and J usage is TRBJ1-1, with no clear D. The CDR3 loop reads CASSPTRLTEAFF. CDR3 nucleotide sequence: TGTGCCAGCAGCCCAACAAGGTTGACTGAAGCTTTCTTT.